These T cell receptor beta chains were read from a single sample in a study of cytomegalovirus exposure and HLA in healthy donors. Clones were read by immunoSEQ multiplex PCR, and TCRdb kept only the in-frame ones, dropping some. This sample has some 150,000 clones, with about 80% found just once. The sequencing input was PBMCs. Receptor source: a male donor in good health and CMV-seronegative. Both conserved end residues are part of each CDR3. D genes are given only for firm matches. Expanded clones are given a class, and other clones once, few, many or no size at all.

>TRBJ2-6|.|TRBV30|.
TGTGCCTGGAGTGTACAGAGCTCTGGGGCCAACGTCCTGACTTTC
CAWSVQSSGANVLTF
>TRBJ2-7|TRBD1|TRBV2|.
TGTGCCAGCAGAGAGGACAGGGTCAACGAGCAGTACTTC
CASREDRVNEQYF
>TRBJ2-1|.|TRBV7-3|.
TGTGCCAGCAGCTTAAACCCGGGAACGGGGTTTCGGTTCTTC
CASSLNPGTGFRFF
>TRBJ2-7|TRBD2|TRBV27|.
TGTGCCAGCAGGACCATTTACGGGGGGTACTCCTACGAGCAGTACTTC
CASRTIYGGYSYEQYF
>TRBJ1-2|TRBD1|TRBV7-3|.
TGTGCCAGCAGCACCCGGACAGGGGATGGCTACACCTTC
CASSTRTGDGYTF
>TRBJ2-1|.|TRBV7-3|.
TGTGCCAGCAGCTTAGGCCCCGGGAATGAGCAGTTCTTC
CASSLGPGNEQFF
>TRBJ2-3|.|TRBV18|.
TGTGCCAGCTCACCACAGACAGGAGGTCATAGCACAGATACGCAGTATTTT
CASSPQTGGHSTDTQYF
>TRBJ1-3|.|TRBV6-6|.
TGTGCCAGCAGAAGTCGGGACTCTGGAAACACCATATATTTT
CASRSRDSGNTIYF
>TRBJ1-1|.|TRBV7-9|once
TGTGCCAGCAGCTTAGGGGGGGGCGCGGACACTGAAGCTTTCTTT
CASSLGGGADTEAFF
>TRBJ2-2|.|TRBV5-4|.
TGTGCCAGCACCCCACAGGGTCCCGGGGAGCTGTTTTTT
CASTPQGPGELFF
>TRBJ1-6|TRBD1|TRBV19|.
TGTGCCAGTAGTATTTTCGGGACAGGGGGTTCACCCCTCCACTTT
CASSIFGTGGSPLHF
>TRBJ2-3|TRBD2|TRBV11-2|few
TGTGCCACCTCCGGCCTAGCGGTCACAGATACGCAGTATTTT
CATSGLAVTDTQYF
>TRBJ2-7|TRBD1|TRBV28|.
TGTGCCAGCAGTTTTAATGACAGGGGGCGGTGGGAGCAGTACTTC
CASSFNDRGRWEQYF
>TRBJ2-7|TRBD2|TRBV9|.
TGTGCCAGCAGCGTTACCTCAGCGGGAGCCTACGAGCAGTACTTC
CASSVTSAGAYEQYF
>TRBJ2-3|.|TRBV7-9|few
TGTGCCAGCAGCCGATCGGGGGGCCCAGATACGCAGTATTTT
CASSRSGGPDTQYF
>TRBJ2-2|TRBD2|TRBV5-5|.
TGTGCGGGGGGGAGGGCCATGAACACCGGGGAGCTGTTTTTT
CAGGRAMNTGELFF
>TRBJ2-7|.|TRBV10-2|.
TGCGCCAGCAGTGAGTATCGGGGGTCTATCTACGAGCAGTACTTC
CASSEYRGSIYEQYF
>TRBJ1-6|TRBD1|TRBV18|.
TGTGCCAGCTCTCAAACCGGGACAGGGTCCGGTTCACCCCTCCACTTT
CASSQTGTGSGSPLHF
>TRBJ1-3|TRBD1|TRBV5-8|.
TGTGCCAGCAGCTCAGGGACAGTTGGAAACACCATATATTTT
CASSSGTVGNTIYF
>TRBJ2-7|TRBD1|TRBV4-2|few
TGTGCCAGCAGCCAAGATGGGACAGGGGGCTCCTACGAGCAGTACTTC
CASSQDGTGGSYEQYF
>TRBJ1-5|.|TRBV2|.
TGTGCCAGCAGCCCCCTAACAGTTCAGCCCCAGCATTTT
CASSPLTVQPQHF
>TRBJ2-7|TRBD2|TRBV29-1|.
TGCAGCGTCCGTAGCGGGGCGGCAACCTACGAGCAGTACTTC
CSVRSGAATYEQYF
>TRBJ2-7|.|TRBV7-9|.
TGTGCCAGCAGTGCTAGACTTTACGAGCAGTACTTC
CASSARLYEQYF
>TRBJ1-2|TRBD1|TRBV5-4|few
TGTGCCAGCAGCCCTCCCGGAGTAGCAGGGGGCGCCTATGGCTACACCTTC
CASSPPGVAGGAYGYTF
>TRBJ1-4|.|TRBV5-6|few
TGTGCCAGCAGCACAGGACGGAAAAATGAAAAACTGTTTTTT
CASSTGRKNEKLFF
>TRBJ1-6|TRBD1|TRBV27|.
TGTGCCAGCACCCTCAGGGGGGATATGGGTAATTCACCCCTCCACTTT
CASTLRGDMGNSPLHF
>TRBJ2-5|TRBD2|TRBV7-6|.
TGTGCCAGCAGCTTATCTTCGGGGGGGTACCAAGAGACCCAGTACTTC
CASSLSSGGYQETQYF